These 27 T cell receptor beta chains were sequenced from one sample in a study of cytomegalovirus exposure and HLA in healthy donors. PCR employed 60 Vbeta and 13 Jbeta primers. Profiling relied on immunoSEQ multiplex PCR, and the TCRdb table lists in-frame clones only, not all of them. The repertoire table contains about 20,000 clones. Sequenced: PBMCs. These receptors were obtained from a man in his 60s in good health and CMV-seropositive.

The V call is TRBV27, the J call TRBJ2-2; 8 bases are a match to TRBD1. The CDR3 has 13 residues. The germline CDR1 and CDR2 sequences are MNHEY and SMNVEV (reference sequence). J was trimmed by 6 bases and V by 8 bases; bases with no gene match: 5. The CDR3 loop reads CASQRTGSGELFF. Here the CDR3 DNA reads TGTGCCAGCCAGCGGACAGGGTCCGGGGAGCTGTTTTTT.

The CDR3: CASSLAVLGQGANEQFF. DNA for the CDR3: TGCGCCAGCAGCTTGGCCGTCTTGGGACAGGGTGCCAATGAGCAGTTCTTC. The chain is built from TRBV5-1 and TRBJ2-1; 9 positions agree with TRBD1. With 0 bases clipped from V and 6 bases from J, the junction kept 10 bases outside the gene matches. Germline-derived CDR1 and CDR2 are SGHRS and YFSETQ. CDR3 size: 17 residues.

The chain joins TRBV5-5 to TRBJ2-5; D perhaps matches TRBD1 (6 bases). V was pared by 1 base and J by 5 bases, with 15 bases between. This CDR3 contains 15 residues. CDR1 is SGHKS, CDR2 YYEKEE, per germline (reference sequence). In DNA, the CDR3 is TGTGCCAGCAGCTTGCCACCCACAGGGTGGGAGACCCAGTACTTC. It encodes CASSLPPTGWETQYF.

V and J are TRBV5-1 and TRBJ2-3, with D possibly TRBD1 on 5 matching bases. This CDR3 has 14 amino acids. In germline, CDR1 is SGHRS, CDR2 YFSETQ. The V and J ends lost 2 bases and 2 bases respectively, with 9 bases between them. Here the CDR3 reads CASSFDSPTDTQYF. For the CDR3, the DNA is TGCGCCAGCAGCTTCGACAGCCCCACAGATACGCAGTATTTT.

The chain links TRBV30 to TRBJ2-7; a weak D match, TRBD1 (6 bases). The germline CDR1 and CDR2 sequences are GTSNPN and SVGIG (reference sequence). V was pared by 3 bases and J by 2 bases, with 20 bases between. This CDR3 spans 16 amino acids. CDR3 amino acids: CAWRATGSSLPYEQYF. CDR3 nucleotides: TGTGCCTGGAGAGCAACAGGGAGTTCCCTACCCTACGAGCAGTACTTC. The entire variable domain, with the rest obtained from reference TRBV30 and TRBJ2-7, is as follows: SQTIHQWPATLVQPVGSPLSLECTVEGTSNPNLYWYRQAAGRGLQLLFYSVGIGQISSEVPQNLSASRPQDRQFILSSKKLLLSDSGFYLCAWRATGSSLPYEQYFGPGTRLTVT.

V is TRBV7-9 and J is TRBJ1-1; the D gene is possibly TRBD1 (5 bases). Germline CDR1 is SEHNR and CDR2 is FQNEAQ (reference sequence). Trimming stripped 2 bases from V and 1 base from J, with 5 bases between. The CDR3 covers 13 residues. The DNA of the CDR3 is TGTGCCAGCAGCTTACAGGGGAACACTGAAGCTTTCTTT. This translates into CASSLQGNTEAFF.

The rearrangement uses TRBV5-4 and TRBJ2-5, with TRBD2 matching 7 bases. Germline V gene data show CDR1 as SGHNT and CDR2 as YYREEE (reference sequence). J was trimmed by 4 bases and V by 4 bases; bases with no gene match: 22. This CDR3 is 19 amino acids long. The CDR3, as DNA: TGTGCCAGCAGCCGGGGGGAGTTTCACGGGACCGCAGTTGGAGAGACCCAGTACTTC. As protein: CASSRGEFHGTAVGETQYF.

CDR3 nucleotides: TGTGCCACCAGCAGGAAGCGGGAAAGGGTTGAGCAGTTCTTC. It codes for CATSRKRERVEQFF. The chain uses TRBV15 and TRBJ2-1; 7 nucleotides line up with TRBD2. J lost 9 bases, V lost 3 bases, and 8 bases had no gene match. The CDR3 is made up of 14 amino acids. Per the germline V gene, CDR1 is LNHNV and CDR2 is YYDKDF (reference sequence).

The chain couples TRBV18 to TRBJ2-7; D is possibly TRBD1 (6 bases). The V gene lost 2 bases and the J gene lost 3 bases, with 11 bases spanning the gap. The CDR3 contains 14 residues. The germline V gene encodes CDR1 KGHSH and CDR2 LQKENI. This CDR3 is CASSPIGQSYEQYF. The CDR3 nucleotides are TGTGCCAGCTCACCAATTGGACAGAGCTACGAGCAGTACTTC.

V usage is TRBV27 and J usage is TRBJ2-7, with 8 bases that match TRBD1. V was pared by 10 bases and J by 6 bases, with 11 bases of the junction left unmatched. The CDR3 runs to 13 residues. CDR1 is MNHEY, CDR2 SMNVEV, per germline (reference sequence). CDR3 residues: CATRTGIAGEQYF. Written as DNA, the CDR3 is TGTGCCACACGGACAGGGATCGCGGGCGAGCAGTACTTC.

The V gene is TRBV7-9, the J gene TRBJ2-7; D perhaps matches TRBD2 (5 bases). The CDR3 totals 15 residues. Germline CDR1 reads SEHNR; CDR2 reads FQNEAQ (reference sequence). V gave up 5 bases and J gave up 3 bases, with 17 bases separating them. DNA of the CDR3: TGTGCCAGCAGCCCCGAGGGCGTAACGGTCTACGAGCAGTACTTC. It codes for CASSPEGVTVYEQYF.

V is TRBV6-1 and J is TRBJ2-7; 9 nucleotides line up with TRBD2. The germline V gene has CDR1 MNHNS and CDR2 SASEGT. This CDR3 contains 14 residues. Trimming at V came to 4 bases and at J to 3 bases, leaving 4 bases not matched to a gene. CDR3 sequence: CASSVGGRGYEQYF. The CDR3 DNA reads as TGTGCCAGCAGTGTGGGCGGGAGGGGCTACGAGCAGTACTTC.

This sequence joins TRBV7-9 and TRBJ2-5; unclear D gene. The CDR3 is 11 amino acids. Germline V gene lookup returns CDR1 SEHNR and CDR2 FQNEAQ (reference sequence). The germline V and J ends were trimmed by 3 bases and 13 bases, with 12 bases remaining between them. The chain's CDR3 is CASSLGPLSYF. The CDR3 nucleotides are TGTGCCAGCAGCTTGGGTCCACTATCGTACTTC.

V and J are TRBV5-1 and TRBJ2-5; D possibly corresponds to TRBD1 (7 bases). Trimming removed 4 bases from V and 2 bases from J, with 12 bases in between. The CDR3 has 14 residues. Per the germline V gene, CDR1 is SGHRS and CDR2 is YFSETQ. The CDR3 DNA follows: TGCGCCAGCAGCCGCGGGACAGCACAAGAGACCCAGTACTTC. This encodes CASSRGTAQETQYF.

DNA for the CDR3: TGTGCCAGCAGCTTAGGAGGGACTAGCGGTTCCGGAGATACGCAGTATTTT. Protein: CASSLGGTSGSGDTQYF. This chain links TRBV7-9 with TRBJ2-3; 11 nucleotides match TRBD2. CDR3 size: 17 residues. Trimming cost V 1 base and J 5 bases; bases outside gene matches: 8. The germline CDR1 and CDR2 sequences are SEHNR and FQNEAQ (reference sequence).

Worth noting for this clone: The junction differs from germline at one of its ends, possibly a read error. The rearrangement uses TRBV30 and TRBJ2-7; D possibly uses TRBD1 or TRBD2 (5 bases each). The CDR3 extends over 15 amino acids. CDR1 and CDR2 (germline): GTSNPN, SVGIG (reference sequence). CDR3 sequence reads: CAGSAIFRDSYEQYF. CDR3 nucleotides: TGTGCCGGGAGTGCGATTTTCAGGGATTCCTACGAGCAGTACTTC.

The V gene is TRBV30, the J gene TRBJ1-2, with a possible D match to TRBD1 (6 bases). The germline V and J ends were trimmed by 5 bases and 5 bases, with 15 bases remaining between them. Germline V gene lookup returns CDR1 GTSNPN and CDR2 SVGIG (reference sequence). The CDR3 is made up of 13 amino acids. The CDR3 DNA follows: TGTGCCTGGGGTCGCTACAGGGATTATGGCTACACCTTC. It is translated as CAWGRYRDYGYTF. Using reference TRBV30 and TRBJ1-2 for the parts outside the CDR3, the full variable domain is SQTIHQWPATLVQPVGSPLSLECTVEGTSNPNLYWYRQAAGRGLQLLFYSVGIGQISSEVPQNLSASRPQDRQFILSSKKLLLSDSGFYLCAWGRYRDYGYTFGSGTRLTVV.

This clone is called medium-sized based on its frequency. The chain uses TRBV29-1 and TRBJ2-1; 10 bases line up with TRBD2. Trimming at V came to 7 bases and at J to 4 bases, leaving 4 bases not matched to a gene. The germline CDR1 and CDR2 sequences are SQVTM and ANQGSEA. The CDR3 sequence is 13 residues long. The CDR3: CSAASGRYNEQFF. The DNA of the CDR3 is TGCAGCGCCGCTAGCGGGAGATACAATGAGCAGTTCTTC.

This chain links TRBV5-1 with TRBJ2-7, with TRBD1 matching 11 bases. CDR3 length: 13 amino acids. Germline values: CDR1 SGHRS, CDR2 YFSETQ. V lost 4 bases to trimming and J lost 6 bases; unmatched junction nucleotides: 3. Here the CDR3 reads CASSPGQGAEQYF. The CDR3 DNA follows: TGCGCCAGCAGCCCAGGACAGGGGGCCGAGCAGTACTTC.

This rearrangement joins TRBV10-1 to TRBJ2-7, with TRBD1 identical over 7 bases. J was trimmed by 4 bases and V by 6 bases; bases with no gene match: 9. The CDR3 spans 14 residues. Germline loops: CDR1 WNHNN, CDR2 SYGVQD (reference sequence). The CDR3 here is CASSPSGQQYEQYF. The CDR3 nucleotides are TGCGCCAGCAGCCCTTCGGGACAGCAGTACGAGCAGTACTTC.

This chain joins TRBV29-1 and TRBJ1-2, with TRBD1 matching 10 bases. This CDR3 comprises 12 residues. J lost 6 bases, V lost 8 bases, and 6 bases had no gene match. Germline V gene sequence: CDR1 SQVTM, CDR2 ANQGSEA. The chain's CDR3 is CSTTGQGDGYTF. CDR3 DNA: TGCAGCACCACCGGACAGGGGGATGGCTACACCTTC.

The chain combines TRBV27 with TRBJ1-1; possible D gene TRBD1, 5 bases. There are 15 residues in the CDR3. V lost 4 bases and J 0 bases, leaving 12 bases between the germline ends. Germline V gene lookup returns CDR1 MNHEY and CDR2 SMNVEV (reference sequence). The chain's CDR3 is CASSWGPDMNTEAFF. CDR3 nucleotides: TGTGCCAGCAGTTGGGGTCCGGACATGAACACTGAAGCTTTCTTT.

J is TRBJ2-3 and V is TRBV28, with D possibly being TRBD2 (7 bases). The CDR3 consists of 16 residues. Germline-derived CDR1 and CDR2 are MDHEN and SYDVKM. V gave up 3 bases and J gave up 3 bases, with 16 bases separating them. The CDR3 here is CASSLRWGGGTDTQYF. CDR3 nucleotide sequence: TGTGCCAGCAGTTTGCGGTGGGGAGGGGGGACAGATACGCAGTATTTT.

The gene calls are TRBV30 and TRBJ2-1; TRBD2 aligns across 9 bases. The CDR3 is 14 residues long. Germline CDR1 reads GTSNPN; CDR2 reads SVGIG (reference sequence). The ends lost 4 bases at V and 6 bases at J; junction bases unmatched: 7. Here the CDR3 reads CAWNPGTSSNEQFF. The CDR3 DNA reads TGTGCCTGGAATCCCGGGACTAGCAGCAATGAGCAGTTCTTC.

The genes are TRBV7-2 and TRBJ2-7; TRBD2 might be the D (6 bases). The CDR3 loop spans 15 amino acids. Germline lookup yields CDR1 SGHTA and CDR2 FQGNSA. The V gene lost 1 base and the J gene lost 4 bases, with 14 bases spanning the gap. DNA for the CDR3: TGTGCCAGCAGCTTAGAGGTGGGAGGATGGTACGAGCAGTACTTC. Its protein is CASSLEVGGWYEQYF.

The CDR3 nucleotides read TGCAGCGTTACCGGGACTGATTACGACAATGAGCAGTTCTTC. This sequence encodes CSVTGTDYDNEQFF. The chain couples TRBV29-1 to TRBJ2-1; a possible D gene is TRBD2 (6 bases). There are 14 residues in the CDR3. The ends were cut back, 5 bases at V and 5 bases at J, with 16 bases in the middle. Germline V CDR1 and CDR2: SQVTM, ANQGSEA.

The chain has TRBV6-5 and TRBJ1-4, with 7 bases identical to TRBD1. CDR3 length equals 15 residues. Germline V gene sequence: CDR1 MNHEY, CDR2 SVGAGI. With V trimmed by 7 bases and J by 8 bases, 13 bases remained unmatched. CDR3 protein: CASTPNPGGQEKLFF. CDR3 nucleotides: TGTGCCAGCACTCCGAATCCAGGGGGACAGGAAAAACTGTTTTTT.